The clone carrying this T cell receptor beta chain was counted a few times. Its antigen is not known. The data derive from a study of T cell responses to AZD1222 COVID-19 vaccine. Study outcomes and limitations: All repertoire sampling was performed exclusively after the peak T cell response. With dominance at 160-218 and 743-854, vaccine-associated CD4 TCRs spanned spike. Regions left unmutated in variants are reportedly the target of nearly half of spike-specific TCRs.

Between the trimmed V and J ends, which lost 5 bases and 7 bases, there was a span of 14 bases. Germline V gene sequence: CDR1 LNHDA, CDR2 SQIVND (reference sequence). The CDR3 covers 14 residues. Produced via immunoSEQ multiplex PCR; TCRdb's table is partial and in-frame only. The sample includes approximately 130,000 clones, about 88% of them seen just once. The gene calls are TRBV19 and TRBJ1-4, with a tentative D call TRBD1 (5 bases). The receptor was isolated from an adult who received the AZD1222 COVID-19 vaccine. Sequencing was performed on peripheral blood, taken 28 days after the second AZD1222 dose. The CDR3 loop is CASSEGKSGEKLFF. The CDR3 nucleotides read TGTGCCAGTAGTGAGGGGAAATCCGGTGAAAAACTGTTTTTT.